Reported below is one TCR beta chain. The data are from a study of blood T cell repertoires in COVID-19. At the level of the study: The origin of the acute and convalescent COVID-19 samples was the United States, Italy and Spain.

Trimming took 3 bases from V and 6 from J, leaving 12 bases between them. CDR3 length equals 13 residues. Germline V gene lookup returns CDR1 SGHTA and CDR2 FQGTGA. Assay: immunoSEQ multiplex PCR; the TCRdb copy retains only in-frame clones and omits some. The data hold about 130,000 clones, with approximately 83% observed a single time. The V and J genes are TRBV7-3 and TRBJ2-7; a weak D match, TRBD2 (6 bases). The source material was peripheral blood. The sequence was obtained from a man in his forties or fifties with active or convalescent COVID-19. The CDR3 is CASSFDGGGEQYF. Here the CDR3 DNA reads TGTGCCAGCAGCTTCGACGGGGGAGGCGAGCAGTACTTC.